This entry is about one T cell receptor (beta chain). Its cognate antigen is unknown. Primers used in a second PCR of roughly 6 to 11 cycles were a sample-barcoded 5' primer and a J-beta primer mix. A minimum of 2.5 million CDR3-containing paired-end reads was obtained for each sample. MiXCR, applied by TCRdb to the 5' RACE reads, yields one record per CDR3 protein. Of around 1,000,000 distinct CDR3 sequences listed, about 23% are singletons. This record comes from a study of blood T cells in healthy people across ages. Germline CDR1 and CDR2: SGHTA and FQGNSA. V shed 1 base and J shed 4 bases, with 13 bases lying between them. The CDR3 contains 15 residues. Points from the study as a whole: The donors' CMV status was not determined, possibly confounding changes in expanded clonotypes.

These data were also reused for a study on T cells of mothers and their children. From that study: Versus unrelated pairs, overlap was slightly higher in related mother-child pairs, without reaching significance.

Sequencing was carried out using blood. The receptor was isolated from a girl aged 2 to 10 in good health. V usage is TRBV7-2 and J usage is TRBJ2-5, with D possibly being TRBD2 (7 bases). As DNA, the CDR3 is TGTGCCAGCAGCTTAGAGGGGGGGCTGGGAGAGACCCAGTACTTC. Translated: CASSLEGGLGETQYF.